These T cell receptor beta chains were read from a single sample in a study of CD8+CD57+ T cells in acquired aplastic anemia. TCRdb reprocessed the reads via MiXCR and lists one record per CDR3 protein. The table has hundreds of thousands of distinct CDR3 sequences, roughly 64% seen once. Sequencing was performed on sorted CD4+, CD8+, or CD8+CD57+ T cells (not recorded which) from PBMCs. These receptors all stem from a human donor in good health, serving as a control. Both conserved end residues are part of each CDR3. The D gene is left open where the match is weak. Not all rows give a size; the values are once, few, many and, for expanded clones, a class.

d_gene: .; abundance: once; v_gene: TRBV20-1; j_gene: TRBJ2-7; CDR3aa: CSATYITTGNYEQYF; CDR3nt: TGCAGTGCGACATACATCACGACCGGGAACTACGAGCAGTACTTC
d_gene: .; abundance: .; v_gene: TRBV19; j_gene: TRBJ1-5; CDR3aa: CASSISGLYQPQHF; CDR3nt: TGTGCCAGTAGTATTTCTGGCCTATATCAGCCCCAGCATTTT
d_gene: TRBD2; abundance: .; v_gene: TRBV19; j_gene: TRBJ2-3; CDR3aa: CASREGLAGTDTQYF; CDR3nt: TGTGCCAGTAGGGAGGGACTAGCAGGCACAGATACGCAGTATTTT
d_gene: .; abundance: once; v_gene: TRBV7-9; j_gene: TRBJ2-5; CDR3aa: CASSLQASQYF; CDR3nt: TGTGCCAGCAGCTTACAAGCGAGCCAGTACTTC
d_gene: .; abundance: .; v_gene: TRBV20-1; j_gene: TRBJ1-2; CDR3aa: CSARAPSFLGGGYTF; CDR3nt: TGCAGTGCTAGAGCCCCTAGCTTTCTGGGGGGTGGCTACACCTTC
d_gene: TRBD1; abundance: .; v_gene: TRBV4-1; j_gene: TRBJ2-5; CDR3aa: CASSPQGAGETQCF; CDR3nt: TGCGCCAGCAGCCCGCAGGGGGCAGGAGAGACCCAGTGCTTC
d_gene: .; abundance: .; v_gene: TRBV9; j_gene: TRBJ2-1; CDR3aa: CASSVAGLYYEQYEQFF; CDR3nt: TGTGCCAGCAGCGTAGCGGGGCTCTACTACGAGCAGTATGAGCAGTTCTTC
d_gene: .; abundance: .; v_gene: TRBV7-3; j_gene: TRBJ2-7; CDR3aa: CASSLRMNTEAFFYF; CDR3nt: TGTGCCAGCAGCTTACGGATGAACACTGAAGCTTTCTTTTACTTC
d_gene: TRBD1; abundance: .; v_gene: TRBV7-3; j_gene: TRBJ2-2; CDR3aa: CASSLTGGTGDLLF; CDR3nt: TGTGCCAGCAGCTTAACAGGGGGCACAGGGGACCTGTTGTTT
d_gene: TRBD1; abundance: .; v_gene: TRBV5-5; j_gene: TRBJ2-3; CDR3aa: CASSAVQGDRDTDTQYF; CDR3nt: TGTGCCAGCAGCGCGGTACAGGGCGACAGGGACACAGATACGCAGTATTTT
d_gene: .; abundance: once; v_gene: TRBV20-1; j_gene: TRBJ1-5; CDR3aa: CSASEGVNQPQHF; CDR3nt: TGCAGTGCTAGTGAGGGTGTAAATCAGCCCCAGCATTTT
d_gene: .; abundance: many; v_gene: TRBV12-3/TRBV12-4; j_gene: TRBJ2-3; CDR3aa: CASSGGVGFNTDTQYF; CDR3nt: TGTGCCAGCAGTGGTGGGGTGGGATTTAACACAGATACGCAGTATTTT
d_gene: TRBD2; abundance: many; v_gene: TRBV7-2; j_gene: TRBJ2-1; CDR3aa: CASSSLPLRLASNEQFF; CDR3nt: TGTGCCAGCAGCTCTCTCCCCCTACGACTAGCGAGTAATGAGCAGTTCTTC
d_gene: .; abundance: once; v_gene: TRBV20-1; j_gene: TRBJ1-6; CDR3aa: CSASPAGYTPLHF; CDR3nt: TGCAGTGCTAGCCCGGCCGGCTACACCCCCCTCCACTTT
d_gene: .; abundance: many; v_gene: TRBV6-5; j_gene: TRBJ1-2; CDR3aa: CASTRTGWDFYTF; CDR3nt: TGTGCCAGCACCAGGACGGGTTGGGATTTCTACACCTTC
d_gene: .; abundance: once; v_gene: TRBV12-5; j_gene: TRBJ2-7; CDR3aa: CASRFSTPHEQYF; CDR3nt: TGTGCCAGCAGATTCTCCACCCCCCACGAGCAGTACTTC
d_gene: TRBD1; abundance: .; v_gene: TRBV20-1; j_gene: TRBJ1-5; CDR3aa: CSATRGLSNQPQHF; CDR3nt: TGCAGTGCTACCAGGGGGCTTAGCAATCAGCCCCAGCATTTT
d_gene: TRBD2; abundance: many; v_gene: TRBV5-1; j_gene: TRBJ2-1; CDR3aa: CASSFGLAGAEKQFF; CDR3nt: TGCGCCAGCAGCTTCGGGCTAGCGGGGGCTGAGAAGCAGTTCTTC
d_gene: TRBD1; abundance: .; v_gene: TRBV24-1; j_gene: TRBJ2-7; CDR3aa: CATSDPWTGGAGQYF; CDR3nt: TGTGCCACCAGTGACCCATGGACAGGGGGCGCGGGGCAGTACTTC
d_gene: TRBD2; abundance: once; v_gene: TRBV7-2; j_gene: TRBJ2-7; CDR3aa: CASSSSGGEDLQHYF; CDR3nt: TGTGCCAGCAGCTCTAGCGGGGGAGAGGATTTGCAGCATTACTTC
d_gene: .; abundance: .; v_gene: TRBV29-1; j_gene: TRBJ2-7; CDR3aa: CSALTGNGDEQYF; CDR3nt: TGCAGCGCCTTGACAGGAAATGGTGACGAGCAGTACTTC
d_gene: TRBD1; abundance: .; v_gene: TRBV12-3/TRBV12-4; j_gene: TRBJ2-7; CDR3aa: CASNPGQGTDTQYYF; CDR3nt: TGTGCCAGCAATCCGGGACAGGGCACAGATACGCAGTATTACTTC
d_gene: TRBD1; abundance: many; v_gene: TRBV2; j_gene: TRBJ1-2; CDR3aa: CASSELQAGQGSGYTF; CDR3nt: TGTGCCAGCAGTGAGCTTCAAGCGGGACAGGGGAGCGGCTACACCTTC
d_gene: TRBD1; abundance: .; v_gene: TRBV7-9; j_gene: TRBJ2-5; CDR3aa: CASSKTTGHETQYF; CDR3nt: TGTGCCAGCAGCAAAACGACAGGGCACGAGACCCAGTACTTC
d_gene: .; abundance: once; v_gene: TRBV11-3; j_gene: TRBJ2-1; CDR3aa: CASSFPETQFF; CDR3nt: TGTGCCAGCAGCTTCCCCGAGACGCAGTTTTTC
d_gene: .; abundance: .; v_gene: TRBV20-1; j_gene: TRBJ1-6; CDR3aa: CSARAPTQENSPLHF; CDR3nt: TGCAGTGCTAGAGCGCCCACCCAAGAGAATTCACCCCTCCACTTT
d_gene: .; abundance: .; v_gene: TRBV29-1; j_gene: TRBJ1-2; CDR3aa: CTSGEWRDGYTF; CDR3nt: TGCACCAGTGGGGAATGGAGGGATGGCTACACCTTC
d_gene: .; abundance: .; v_gene: TRBV19; j_gene: TRBJ2-4; CDR3aa: CASNVGQNIQYF; CDR3nt: TGTGCCAGCAACGTAGGACAAAACATTCAGTACTTC
d_gene: .; abundance: .; v_gene: TRBV5-8; j_gene: TRBJ1-4; CDR3aa: CASKPMVELFF; CDR3nt: TGTGCCAGCAAGCCGATGGTGGAACTGTTTTTT
d_gene: .; abundance: many; v_gene: TRBV7-3; j_gene: TRBJ2-3; CDR3aa: CASSHSGTEGDTQYF; CDR3nt: TGTGCCAGCAGCCATAGTGGTACAGAGGGGGATACGCAGTATTTT
d_gene: TRBD2; abundance: .; v_gene: TRBV5-1; j_gene: TRBJ2-3; CDR3aa: CASSPGTNTWTDTQYF; CDR3nt: TGCGCCAGCAGCCCGGGGACTAACACATGGACAGATACGCAGTATTTT
d_gene: TRBD1; abundance: .; v_gene: TRBV9; j_gene: TRBJ2-1; CDR3aa: CASSAGQGAVGYKFF; CDR3nt: TGTGCCAGCAGCGCAGGACAGGGGGCAGTTGGCTACAAGTTCTTC
d_gene: .; abundance: .; v_gene: TRBV25-1; j_gene: TRBJ1-2; CDR3aa: CASSSDSDYGYTF; CDR3nt: TGTGCCAGCAGTTCGGACAGCGACTATGGCTACACCTTC
d_gene: TRBD1; abundance: many; v_gene: TRBV29-1; j_gene: TRBJ2-2; CDR3aa: CSVPGTGGGGELFF; CDR3nt: TGCAGCGTCCCCGGGACAGGGGGAGGCGGGGAGCTGTTTTTT
d_gene: .; abundance: many; v_gene: TRBV14; j_gene: TRBJ2-3; CDR3aa: CASSQEGWGTQYF; CDR3nt: TGTGCCAGCAGCCAAGAAGGGTGGGGCACGCAGTATTTT
d_gene: TRBD1; abundance: once; v_gene: TRBV20-1; j_gene: TRBJ1-6; CDR3aa: CSARHDREGGALHF; CDR3nt: TGCAGTGCTCGGCATGACAGGGAGGGTGGGGCCCTCCACTTT
d_gene: .; abundance: many; v_gene: TRBV5-8; j_gene: TRBJ2-6; CDR3aa: CASSLAGYGANVLTF; CDR3nt: TGTGCCAGCAGCTTGGCAGGGTACGGGGCCAACGTCCTGACTTTC
d_gene: TRBD1; abundance: .; v_gene: TRBV7-3; j_gene: TRBJ1-2; CDR3aa: CASSPRRGGGSGYGYTF; CDR3nt: TGTGCCAGCAGCCCAAGGAGGGGAGGGGGCTCAGGCTATGGCTACACCTTC
d_gene: TRBD1; abundance: many; v_gene: TRBV5-1; j_gene: TRBJ1-2; CDR3aa: CASSPGGAYGYTF; CDR3nt: TGCGCCAGCAGCCCAGGGGGGGCCTATGGCTACACCTTC
d_gene: .; abundance: .; v_gene: TRBV5-5; j_gene: TRBJ2-7; CDR3aa: CASSTEPRSEQYF; CDR3nt: TGTGCCAGCAGCACTGAGCCCCGGAGCGAGCAGTACTTC
d_gene: .; abundance: .; v_gene: TRBV7-2; j_gene: TRBJ1-2; CDR3aa: CASGLKVAGGYAF; CDR3nt: TGTGCCAGCGGCTTAAAGGTAGCTGGGGGCTACGCCTTC
d_gene: .; abundance: .; v_gene: TRBV7-3; j_gene: TRBJ1-6; CDR3aa: CASSADMDSLLHF; CDR3nt: TGTGCCAGCAGTGCCGATATGGATTCTCTCCTCCACTTT
d_gene: TRBD2; abundance: .; v_gene: TRBV5-1; j_gene: TRBJ2-1; CDR3aa: CASSRQWRGGPPNEQFF; CDR3nt: TGCGCCAGCAGCCGTCAATGGCGGGGGGGCCCCCCCAATGAGCAGTTCTTC
d_gene: .; abundance: .; v_gene: TRBV5-1; j_gene: TRBJ2-7; CDR3aa: CASSPGGNFENEQYF; CDR3nt: TGCGCCAGCAGCCCAGGAGGCAACTTCGAGAACGAGCAGTACTTC
d_gene: .; abundance: .; v_gene: TRBV19; j_gene: TRBJ1-2; CDR3aa: CASTERGEYGYTF; CDR3nt: TGTGCCAGCACCGAACGAGGGGAGTATGGCTACACCTTC
d_gene: TRBD1; abundance: .; v_gene: TRBV25-1; j_gene: TRBJ2-7; CDR3aa: CAIISGTGSYEQYF; CDR3nt: TGTGCCATCATTTCCGGGACAGGGTCCTACGAGCAGTACTTC